This TCR beta chain stems from a study of blood T cell repertoires in COVID-19. Looking at the study overall: COVID-19 samples, acute and convalescent, were from the United States, Italy and Spain. Nucleic acid was either cDNA or gDNA, and it came from T cells, B-cell-depleted T cells, or PBMCs.

Under the authors' procedure: The assay estimated nucleated cells by amplifying reference gene primers. Here immunoSEQ multiplex PCR was the method, and the copy in TCRdb shows in-frame clones only, minus some. That table supplies the V and J calls and clone size; D and trimming were determined from the DNA. Seen here are more than 85,000 clones, about nine tenths observed once, and the top ten hold more than 3%. Germline V lookup: CDR1 WNHNN, CDR2 SYGVQD (reference sequence). V was pared by 8 bases and J by 0 bases, with 4 bases of the junction left unmatched. CDR3 length: 13 amino acids. Material for sequencing was peripheral blood. The receptor was isolated from a woman aged 70 to 79 with acute or convalescent COVID-19. The chain employs TRBV10-1 and TRBJ2-7, with TRBD2 identical over 7 bases. DNA of the CDR3: TGCGCCAGCGCCTCTAGCGGCTCCTACGAGCAGTACTTC. This gives the protein CASASSGSYEQYF.